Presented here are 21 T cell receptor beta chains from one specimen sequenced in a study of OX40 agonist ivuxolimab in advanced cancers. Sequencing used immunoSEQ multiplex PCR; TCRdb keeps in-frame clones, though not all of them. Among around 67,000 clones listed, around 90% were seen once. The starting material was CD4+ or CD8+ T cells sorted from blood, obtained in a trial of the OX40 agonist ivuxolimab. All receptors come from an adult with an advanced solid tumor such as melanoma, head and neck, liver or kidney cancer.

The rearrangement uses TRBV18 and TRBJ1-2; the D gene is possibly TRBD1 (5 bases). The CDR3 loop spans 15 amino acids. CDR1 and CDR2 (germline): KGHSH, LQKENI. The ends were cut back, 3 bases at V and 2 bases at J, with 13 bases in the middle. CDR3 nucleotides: TGTGCCAGCTCACCCCAGAGGGCAGGGAACTATGGCTACACCTTC. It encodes CASSPQRAGNYGYTF.

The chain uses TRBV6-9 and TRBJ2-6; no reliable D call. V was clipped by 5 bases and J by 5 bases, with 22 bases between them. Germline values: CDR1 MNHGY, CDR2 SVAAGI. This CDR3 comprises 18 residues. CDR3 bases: TGTGCCAGCAGTAGGCAAAACTTACGACAAAGTCGGGCCAACGTCCTGACTTTC. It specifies CASSRQNLRQSRANVLTF.

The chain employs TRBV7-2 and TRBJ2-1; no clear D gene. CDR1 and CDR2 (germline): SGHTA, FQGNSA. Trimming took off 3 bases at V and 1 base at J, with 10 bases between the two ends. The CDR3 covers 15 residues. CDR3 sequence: CASSLGGKSYNEQFF. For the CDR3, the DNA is TGTGCCAGCAGCTTGGGCGGAAAATCCTACAATGAGCAGTTCTTC.

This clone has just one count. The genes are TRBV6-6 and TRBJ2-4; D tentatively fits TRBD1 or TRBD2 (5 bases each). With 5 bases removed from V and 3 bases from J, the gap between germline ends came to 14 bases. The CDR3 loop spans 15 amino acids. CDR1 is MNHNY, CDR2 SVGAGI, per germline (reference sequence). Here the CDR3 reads CASSPLGVLKNIQYF. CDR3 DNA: TGTGCCAGCAGTCCCTTGGGGGTTCTCAAAAACATTCAGTACTTC.

CDR3 in DNA: TGTGCCAGCAGTTATCTAGTTACGCAGTATTTT. Its protein product is CASSYLVTQYF. The chain uses TRBV6-1 and TRBJ2-3; unclear D gene. The germline V and J ends were trimmed by 5 bases and 8 bases, with 8 bases remaining between them. The CDR3 spans 11 residues. Germline assignment: CDR1 MNHNS and CDR2 SASEGT.

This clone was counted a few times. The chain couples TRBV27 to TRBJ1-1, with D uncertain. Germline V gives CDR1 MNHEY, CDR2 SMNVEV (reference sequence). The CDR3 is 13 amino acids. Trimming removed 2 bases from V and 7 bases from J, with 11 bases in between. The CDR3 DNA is TGTGCCAGCAGTTTAAGAGGGATAAGTGAAGCTTTCTTT. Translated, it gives CASSLRGISEAFF.

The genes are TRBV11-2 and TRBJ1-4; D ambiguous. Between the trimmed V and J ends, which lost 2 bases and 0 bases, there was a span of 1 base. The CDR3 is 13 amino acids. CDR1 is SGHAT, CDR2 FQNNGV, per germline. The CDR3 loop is CASSLPTNEKLFF. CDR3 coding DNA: TGTGCCAGCAGCTTACCAACTAATGAAAAACTGTTTTTT.

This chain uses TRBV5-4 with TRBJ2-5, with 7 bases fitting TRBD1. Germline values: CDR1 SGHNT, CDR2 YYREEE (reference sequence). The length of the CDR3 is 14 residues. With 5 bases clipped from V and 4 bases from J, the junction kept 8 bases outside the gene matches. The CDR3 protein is CASSSRGRGETQYF. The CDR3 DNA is TGTGCCAGCAGTAGCAGGGGGAGAGGAGAGACCCAGTACTTC.

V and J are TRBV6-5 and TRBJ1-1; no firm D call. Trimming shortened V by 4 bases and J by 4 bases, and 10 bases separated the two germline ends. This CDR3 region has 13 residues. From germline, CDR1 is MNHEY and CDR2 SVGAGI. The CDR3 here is CASSWETGTEAFF. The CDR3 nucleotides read TGTGCCAGCAGTTGGGAGACGGGCACTGAAGCTTTCTTT.

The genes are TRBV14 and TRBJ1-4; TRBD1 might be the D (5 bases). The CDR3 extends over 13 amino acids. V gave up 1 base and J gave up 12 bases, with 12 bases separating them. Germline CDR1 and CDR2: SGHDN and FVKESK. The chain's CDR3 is CASSQVRGRELFF. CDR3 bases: TGTGCCAGCAGCCAAGTTCGGGGGAGGGAACTGTTTTTT.

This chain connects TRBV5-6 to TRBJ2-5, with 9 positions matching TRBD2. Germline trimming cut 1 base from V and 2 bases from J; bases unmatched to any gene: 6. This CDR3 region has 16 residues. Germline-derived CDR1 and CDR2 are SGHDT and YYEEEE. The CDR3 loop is CASSLHRLAVQETQYF. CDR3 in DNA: TGTGCCAGCAGCTTGCACCGACTAGCGGTACAAGAGACCCAGTACTTC. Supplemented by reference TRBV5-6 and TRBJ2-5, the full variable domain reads DAGVTQSPTHLIKTRGQQVTLRCSPKSGHDTVSWYQQALGQGPQFIFQYYEEEERQRGNFPDRFSGHQFPNYSSELNVNALLLGDSALYLCASSLHRLAVQETQYFGPGTRLLVL.

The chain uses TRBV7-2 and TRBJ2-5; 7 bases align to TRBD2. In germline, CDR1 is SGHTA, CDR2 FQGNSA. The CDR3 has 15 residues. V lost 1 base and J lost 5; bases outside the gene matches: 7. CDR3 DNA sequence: TGTGCCAGCAGCTTAGGGTGGGGGGGAGCGGAGACCCAGTACTTC. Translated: CASSLGWGGAETQYF.

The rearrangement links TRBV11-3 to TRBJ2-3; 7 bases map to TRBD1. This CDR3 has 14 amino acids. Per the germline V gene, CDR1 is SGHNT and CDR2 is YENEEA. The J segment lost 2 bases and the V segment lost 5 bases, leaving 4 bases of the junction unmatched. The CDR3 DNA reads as TGTGCCAGCAGCAGACAGGGCCTCACAGATACGCAGTATTTT. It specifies CASSRQGLTDTQYF.

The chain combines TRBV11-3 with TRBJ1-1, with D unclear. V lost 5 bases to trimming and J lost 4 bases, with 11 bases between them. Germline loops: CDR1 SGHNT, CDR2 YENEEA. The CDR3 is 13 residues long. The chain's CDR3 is CASSPGVGTEAFF. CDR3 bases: TGTGCCAGCAGCCCGGGAGTTGGCACTGAAGCTTTCTTT.

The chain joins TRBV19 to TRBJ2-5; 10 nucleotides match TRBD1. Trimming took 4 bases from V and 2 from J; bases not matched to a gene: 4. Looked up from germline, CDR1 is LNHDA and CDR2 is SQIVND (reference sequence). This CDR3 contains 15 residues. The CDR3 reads CASSRRTGGQETQYF. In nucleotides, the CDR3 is TGTGCCAGTAGTAGGAGGACAGGGGGGCAAGAGACCCAGTACTTC.

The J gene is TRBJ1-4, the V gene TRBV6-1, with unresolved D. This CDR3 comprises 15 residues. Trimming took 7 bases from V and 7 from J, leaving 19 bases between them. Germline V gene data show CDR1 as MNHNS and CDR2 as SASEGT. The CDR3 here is CASTTTGLTSEKLFF. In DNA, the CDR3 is TGTGCCAGCACTACTACCGGACTGACCTCTGAAAAACTGTTTTTT.

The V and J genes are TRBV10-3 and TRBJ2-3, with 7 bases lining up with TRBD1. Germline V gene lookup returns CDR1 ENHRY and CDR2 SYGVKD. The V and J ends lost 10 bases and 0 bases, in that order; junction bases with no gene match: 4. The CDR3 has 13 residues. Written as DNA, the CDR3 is TGTGCCACCGGGACAGTTAGCACAGATACGCAGTATTTT. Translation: CATGTVSTDTQYF.

The CDR3 region is CASSIADSQAFF. CDR3 nucleotides: TGTGCCAGTAGTATCGCCGACAGCCAAGCTTTCTTT. The gene calls are TRBV19 and TRBJ1-1, with D possibly matching TRBD1 (5 bases). This CDR3 contains 12 residues. The V and J ends lost 3 bases and 9 bases respectively, with 11 bases between them. In germline, CDR1 is LNHDA, CDR2 SQIVND (reference sequence).

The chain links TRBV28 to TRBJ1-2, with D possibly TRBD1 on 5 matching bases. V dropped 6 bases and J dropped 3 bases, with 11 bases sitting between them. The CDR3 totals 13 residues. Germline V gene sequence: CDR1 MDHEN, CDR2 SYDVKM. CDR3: CASRSAGDYGYTF. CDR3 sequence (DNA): TGTGCCAGCAGGTCGGCGGGGGACTATGGCTACACCTTC.

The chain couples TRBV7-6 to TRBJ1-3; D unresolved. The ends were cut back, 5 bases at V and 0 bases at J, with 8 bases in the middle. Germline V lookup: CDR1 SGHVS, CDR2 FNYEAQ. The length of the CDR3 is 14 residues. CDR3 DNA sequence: TGTGCCAGCAGCGCGAAGAGCTCTGGAAACACCATATATTTT. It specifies CASSAKSSGNTIYF.

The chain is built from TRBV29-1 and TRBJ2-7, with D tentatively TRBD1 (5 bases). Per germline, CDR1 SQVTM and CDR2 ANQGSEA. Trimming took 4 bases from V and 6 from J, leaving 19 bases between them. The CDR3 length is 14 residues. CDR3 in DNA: TGCAGCGTTGTTCTTCGGACACCGGTGTTCGAGCAGTACTTC. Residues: CSVVLRTPVFEQYF.